This T cell receptor beta chain was sequenced in a study of response to subunit inactivated influenza vaccine. V lost 1 base, J lost 2 bases, and 15 bases lay in between. The length of the CDR3 is 17 residues. The germline gives CDR1 DFQATT, CDR2 SNEGSKA (reference sequence). TCRdb redid the calling of the RT-PCR reads with MiXCR, one entry per CDR3 protein. The table records approximately 700,000 distinct CDR3 sequences, about a sixth of them present only once. Overall study results and limits: With each seasonal influenza vaccination, the authors suggested, few new T cells are recruited.

This clonotype was counted only a few times. Its antigen is not known. The starting material was PBMCs from blood, obtained roughly 12 days after vaccination. The receptor was isolated from a man aged 45-60 years who received an inactivated influenza vaccine. The rearrangement joins TRBV20-1 to TRBJ1-6, with D unclear. This CDR3 is CSARAAGSEAYNSPLHF. The CDR3 DNA follows: TGCAGTGCTAGAGCTGCCGGCAGCGAAGCCTATAATTCACCCCTCCACTTT.